This T cell receptor (beta chain) was captured by sequencing in a study of siplizumab effects on memory and regulatory T cells. Libraries were prepared by immunoSEQ multiplex PCR; TCRdb keeps only in-frame clonotypes and omits some of them. The sample yields around 100,000 clones, just over 90% seen once. Comments on this clone: Its antigen is still unknown.

Study-level results: Unstimulated subsets contained matches for only a minor fraction of alloreactive clones. Whether the proliferating Tregs (from siplizumab cultures) were suppressive was not confirmed. Phenotypic classification as naive or memory proved unattainable for roughly 75-96% of proliferating CD4+ or CD8+ clones. Reactions containing siplizumab showed mappable alloreactive CD4+ clones averaging about 70% Treg-derived, versus 25% to 30% in controls.

What was sequenced was Tregs sorted from blood. The source is a human donor in good health.

The CDR3 region has the DNA TGCAGCGTTGATGGTCGGGGGACTAACTATGGCTACACCTTC. It codes for CSVDGRGTNYGYTF. The chain recombines TRBV29-1 with TRBJ1-2; weak D call: TRBD1 (5 bases). Germline V gene sequence: CDR1 SQVTM, CDR2 ANQGSEA. The CDR3 is made up of 14 amino acids. V shed 3 bases and J shed 0 bases, with 11 bases lying between them.